This T cell receptor (beta chain) was identified in a study of blood T cell repertoires in COVID-19. Across the study: The United States, Italy and Spain provided the acute and convalescent COVID-19 samples. From T cells, B-cell-depleted T cells, or PBMCs came the material, which was cDNA or gDNA.

Across 20 to 25 US areas, participants ranged in age from about 18 to 100 years. Participant-given clinical history determined each cohort assignment. CDR3 length equals 17 residues. The V gene end was trimmed by 1 base and the J gene end by 2 bases; junction bases not matched to a gene: 3. From germline, CDR1 is SGHVS and CDR2 FNYEAQ. TCRdb keeps only in-frame clones here, not all; method: immunoSEQ multiplex PCR. The sample has fewer than 200,000 clones, 65% to 85% seen once. The chain links TRBV7-6 to TRBJ2-1; 12 positions agree with TRBD2. The specimen was PBMCs or T cells enriched from blood (not recorded which). The receptor comes from a woman aged 45-60 years in a cohort exposed to, infected with or recovered from COVID-19 (not recorded which). CDR3 nucleotides: TGTGCCAGCAGCTTAGAGAGACTAGCGGGGGCCTACAATGAGCAGTTCTTC. It is translated as CASSLERLAGAYNEQFF.